The rows below give T cell receptor beta chains drawn from one sample of a study of CD8 T cells in ankylosing spondylitis. Via MiXCR, TCRdb re-called the 5' RACE reads, giving one row per CDR3 protein. The sample lists some 270,000 distinct CDR3 sequences; 32% were seen once. Sequenced sample: blood, either unsorted or a sorted T cell fraction (not recorded which). The receptors originated from a male donor with ankylosing spondylitis or in good health (not recorded which). CDR3s include the opening cysteine and the closing phenylalanine or tryptophan. The D gene is left open where the match is weak. Clone size appears in some rows only: once, few, many, or a class for an expanded clone.

d_call cdr3_length j_call v_call clone_size cdr3_aa cdr3_nt
NA 14 TRBJ1-2 TRBV2 NA CASRDVGGQYGYTF TGTGCCAGCAGGGACGTGGGGGGACAATATGGCTACACCTTC
NA 16 TRBJ2-1 TRBV7-9 NA CASSTSGGFGENEQFF TGTGCCAGCAGCACTAGTGGAGGGTTTGGGGAGAATGAGCAGTTCTTC
NA 14 TRBJ2-7 TRBV12-3/TRBV12-4 NA CASSLGVAVYEQYF TGTGCCAGCAGTTTAGGGGTTGCAGTCTACGAGCAGTACTTC
TRBD1 13 TRBJ1-5 TRBV6-2/TRBV6-3 few CASGTGRNQPQHF TGTGCCAGCGGGACAGGCCGCAATCAGCCCCAGCATTTT
TRBD1 16 TRBJ2-6 TRBV20-1 NA CSAPGQRSSGANVLTF TGCAGTGCCCCGGGACAGCGGAGCTCTGGGGCCAACGTCCTGACTTTC
NA 15 TRBJ2-2 TRBV5-1 NA CASSQSLTNTGELFF TGCGCCAGCAGCCAAAGCCTCACCAACACCGGGGAGCTGTTTTTT
NA 14 TRBJ2-7 TRBV27 few CASSLFPGDGEQYF TGTGCCAGCAGTTTATTTCCGGGAGATGGGGAGCAGTACTTC
TRBD1 10 TRBJ2-5 TRBV20-1 many CTDREETQYF TGCACTGACAGGGAAGAGACCCAGTACTTC
TRBD2 17 TRBJ2-3 TRBV7-6 NA CASSLAVAGGLTDTQYF TGTGCCAGCAGCTTAGCAGTTGCGGGGGGGCTCACAGATACGCAGTATTTT
TRBD1 13 TRBJ2-7 TRBV12-3/TRBV12-4 NA CASRQGFSYEQYF TGTGCCAGCAGACAGGGGTTCTCCTACGAGCAGTACTTC
NA 14 TRBJ1-2 TRBV12-3/TRBV12-4 NA CASSPWTQARGYTF TGTGCCAGCAGCCCATGGACCCAGGCGAGAGGCTACACCTTC
NA 13 TRBJ1-1 TRBV3-1 NA CASSQVQATEAFF TGTGCCAGCAGCCAAGTTCAGGCCACTGAAGCTTTCTTT
TRBD1 16 TRBJ2-2 TRBV27 few CASSRTGGPNTGELFF TGTGCCAGCAGTCGGACAGGTGGGCCGAACACCGGGGAGCTGTTTTTT
TRBD2 15 TRBJ2-5 TRBV20-1 few CSAATSGGAKETQYF TGCAGTGCCGCGACTAGCGGGGGGGCTAAAGAGACCCAGTACTTC
NA 12 TRBJ2-3 TRBV12-3/TRBV12-4 NA CASSVSADTQYF TGTGCCAGCAGCGTGAGCGCAGATACGCAGTATTTT
NA 13 TRBJ2-2 TRBV29-1 few CSVVRRNTGELFF TGCAGCGTTGTAAGGAGGAATACCGGGGAGCTGTTTTTT
NA 15 TRBJ2-3 TRBV20-1 NA CSARDLRGSTDTQYF TGCAGTGCTAGAGATCTCCGGGGGTCCACAGATACGCAGTATTTT
NA 12 TRBJ2-7 TRBV12-3/TRBV12-4 NA CASSLDLYEQYF TGTGCCAGCAGTTTAGATCTTTACGAGCAGTACTTC
NA 12 TRBJ2-5 TRBV29-1 many CSVGEARETQYF TGCAGCGTGGGGGAGGCCCGAGAGACCCAGTACTTC